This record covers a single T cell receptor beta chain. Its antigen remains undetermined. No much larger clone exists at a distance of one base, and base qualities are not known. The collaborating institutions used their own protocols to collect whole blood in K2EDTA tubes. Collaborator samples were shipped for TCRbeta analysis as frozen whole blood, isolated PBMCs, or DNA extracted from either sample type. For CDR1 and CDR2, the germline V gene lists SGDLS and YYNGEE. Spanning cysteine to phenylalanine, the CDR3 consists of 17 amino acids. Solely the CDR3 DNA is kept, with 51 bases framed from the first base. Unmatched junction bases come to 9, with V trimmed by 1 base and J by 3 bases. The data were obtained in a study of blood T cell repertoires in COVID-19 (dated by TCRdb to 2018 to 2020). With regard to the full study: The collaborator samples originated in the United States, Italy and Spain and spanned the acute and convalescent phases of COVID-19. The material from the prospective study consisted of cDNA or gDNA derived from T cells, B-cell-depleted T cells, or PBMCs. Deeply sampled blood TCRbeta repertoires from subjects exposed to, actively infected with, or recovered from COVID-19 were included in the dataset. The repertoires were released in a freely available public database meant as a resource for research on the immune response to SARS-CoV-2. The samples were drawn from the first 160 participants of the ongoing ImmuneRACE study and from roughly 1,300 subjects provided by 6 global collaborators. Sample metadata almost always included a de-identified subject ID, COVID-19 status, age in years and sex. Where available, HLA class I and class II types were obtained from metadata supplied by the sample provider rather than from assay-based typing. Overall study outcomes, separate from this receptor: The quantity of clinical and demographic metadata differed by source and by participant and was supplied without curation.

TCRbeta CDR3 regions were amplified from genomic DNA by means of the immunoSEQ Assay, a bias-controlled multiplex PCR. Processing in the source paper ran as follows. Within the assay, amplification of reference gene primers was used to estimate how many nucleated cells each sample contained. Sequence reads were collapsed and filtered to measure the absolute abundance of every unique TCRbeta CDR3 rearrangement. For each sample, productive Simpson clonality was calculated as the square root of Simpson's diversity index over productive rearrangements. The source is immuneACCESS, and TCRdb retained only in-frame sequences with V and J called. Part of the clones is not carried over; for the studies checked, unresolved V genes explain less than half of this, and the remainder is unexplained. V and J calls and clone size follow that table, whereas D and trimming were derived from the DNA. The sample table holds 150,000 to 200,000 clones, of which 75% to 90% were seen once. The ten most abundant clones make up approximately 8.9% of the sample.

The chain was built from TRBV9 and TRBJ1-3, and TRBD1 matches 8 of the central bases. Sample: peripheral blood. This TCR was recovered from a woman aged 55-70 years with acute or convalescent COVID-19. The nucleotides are TGTGCCAGCAGCGTAAAAGGGCAGGGGGCGAATGGAAACACCATATATTTT. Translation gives CASSVKGQGANGNTIYF.